This T cell receptor beta chain was profiled in a study of identical twins. A universal primer binding site was introduced by template switching. The final cDNA contained unique molecular identifiers. TCRdb reanalysed the 5' RACE reads using MiXCR and keeps one entry per CDR3 protein. The profile shows 400,000 to 650,000 distinct CDR3 sequences, approximately 22% of them singletons. Details on this clonotype: Its matching antigen is unknown.

Germline loops: CDR1 LGHDT, CDR2 YNNKEL (reference sequence). V was pared by 4 bases and J by 2 bases, with 14 bases between. The CDR3 contains 15 residues. Points from the study as a whole: Modelling underestimated the level of out-of-frame TCR alpha sharing observed in monozygotic twins.

These data are also associated with another study on T cells expressing NK-cell markers.

The chain recombines TRBV3-1 with TRBJ1-1; tentatively, D is TRBD1 (5 bases). What was sequenced was CD4+ T cells sorted from blood. This receptor was taken from a woman aged 18-29 years in good health. The CDR3 DNA is TGTGCCAGCAGCCGCAGGGCAGGTGATAACACTGAAGCTTTCTTT. Its translation is CASSRRAGDNTEAFF.